A single TCR beta chain is shown here with its context. What it binds is unknown. Profiled with immunoSEQ multiplex PCR; TCRdb holds only in-frame clones, not every one. The data show tens of thousands of clones, around 96% seen once. The CDR3 covers 15 residues. The germline gives CDR1 SGHVS, CDR2 FNYEAQ. J lost 4 bases, V lost 5 bases, and 9 bases had no gene match. The sample belongs to a study of cytomegalovirus exposure and HLA in healthy donors. Findings and limits, study-wide: Listed as cytomegalovirus-associated were 164 TCR beta chains.

The genes are TRBV7-6 and TRBJ1-1, with 8 bases lining up with TRBD1. This receptor was obtained from a man between 18 and 35 years old in good health and CMV-seronegative. Specimen: PBMCs. This CDR3 reads CASSQLIQGGTEAFF. DNA of the CDR3: TGTGCCAGCAGCCAACTAATACAGGGGGGCACTGAAGCTTTCTTT.